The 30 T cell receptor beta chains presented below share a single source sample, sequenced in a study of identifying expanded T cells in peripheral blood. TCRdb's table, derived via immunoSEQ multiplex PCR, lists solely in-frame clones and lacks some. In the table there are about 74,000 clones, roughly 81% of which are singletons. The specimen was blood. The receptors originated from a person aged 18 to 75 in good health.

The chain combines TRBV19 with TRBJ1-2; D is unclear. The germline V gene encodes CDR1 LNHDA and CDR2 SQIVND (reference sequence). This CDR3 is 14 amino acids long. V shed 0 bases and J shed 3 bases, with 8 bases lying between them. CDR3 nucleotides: TGTGCCAGTAGTATAGATTCGGGTGACTATGGCTACACCTTC. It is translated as CASSIDSGDYGYTF.

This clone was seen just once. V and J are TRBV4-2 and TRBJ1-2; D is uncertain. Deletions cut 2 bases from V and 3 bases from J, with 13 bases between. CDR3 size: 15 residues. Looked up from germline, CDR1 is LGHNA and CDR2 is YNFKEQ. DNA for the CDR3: TGTGCCAGCAGCCAACGGGCCGGGGAGGACTATGGCTACACCTTC. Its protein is CASSQRAGEDYGYTF.

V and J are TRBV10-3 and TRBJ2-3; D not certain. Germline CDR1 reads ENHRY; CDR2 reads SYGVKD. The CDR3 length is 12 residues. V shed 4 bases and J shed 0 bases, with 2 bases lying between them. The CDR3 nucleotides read TGTGCCATCAGTGCTAGCACAGATACGCAGTATTTT. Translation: CAISASTDTQYF.

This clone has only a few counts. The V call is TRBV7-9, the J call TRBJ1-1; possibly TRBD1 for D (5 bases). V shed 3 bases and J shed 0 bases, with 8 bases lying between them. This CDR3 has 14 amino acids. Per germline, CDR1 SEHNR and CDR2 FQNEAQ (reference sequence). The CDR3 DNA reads TGTGCCAGCAGCTTGGGACGGCTGAACACTGAAGCTTTCTTT. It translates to CASSLGRLNTEAFF. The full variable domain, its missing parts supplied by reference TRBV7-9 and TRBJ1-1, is DTGVSQNPRHKITKRGQNVTFRCDPISEHNRLYWYRQTLGQGPEFLTYFQNEAQLEKSRLLSDRFSAERPKGSFSTLEIQRTEQGDSAMYLCASSLGRLNTEAFFGQGTRLTVV.

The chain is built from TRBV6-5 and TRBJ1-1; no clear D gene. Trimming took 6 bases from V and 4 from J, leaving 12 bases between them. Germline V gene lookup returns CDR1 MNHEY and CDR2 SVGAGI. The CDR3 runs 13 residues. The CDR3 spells CASSKSVGTEAFF. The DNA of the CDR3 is TGTGCCAGCAGCAAGTCAGTCGGCACTGAAGCTTTCTTT.

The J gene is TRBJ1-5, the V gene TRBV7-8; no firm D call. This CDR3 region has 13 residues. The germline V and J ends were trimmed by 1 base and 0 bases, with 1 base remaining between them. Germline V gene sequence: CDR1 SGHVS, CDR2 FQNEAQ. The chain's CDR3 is CASSLVSNQPQHF. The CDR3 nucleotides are TGTGCCAGCAGCTTAGTTAGCAATCAGCCCCAGCATTTT.

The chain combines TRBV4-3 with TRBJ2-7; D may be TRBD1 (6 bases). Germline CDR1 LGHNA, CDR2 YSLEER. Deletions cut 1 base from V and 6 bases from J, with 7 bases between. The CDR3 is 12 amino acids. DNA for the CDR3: TGCGCCAGCAGCCAAGGAGGGGGCGAGCAGTACTTC. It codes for CASSQGGGEQYF.

CDR3: CASRGQGEGHEAFF. CDR3 DNA: TGTGCCAGCAGGGGACAGGGAGAGGGTCATGAAGCTTTCTTT. The chain carries TRBV2 and TRBJ1-1; 9 bases are shared with TRBD1. CDR1 SNHLY and CDR2 FYNNEI come from the germline V gene. With 6 bases clipped from V and 7 bases from J, the junction kept 9 bases outside the gene matches. The CDR3 is 14 residues long.

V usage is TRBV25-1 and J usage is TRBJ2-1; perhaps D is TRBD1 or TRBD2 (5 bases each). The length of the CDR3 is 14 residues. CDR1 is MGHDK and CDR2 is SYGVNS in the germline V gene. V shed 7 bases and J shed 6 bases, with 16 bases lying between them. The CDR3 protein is CASTPGRAINEQFF. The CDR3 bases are TGTGCCAGCACACCGGGACGGGCGATCAATGAGCAGTTCTTC.

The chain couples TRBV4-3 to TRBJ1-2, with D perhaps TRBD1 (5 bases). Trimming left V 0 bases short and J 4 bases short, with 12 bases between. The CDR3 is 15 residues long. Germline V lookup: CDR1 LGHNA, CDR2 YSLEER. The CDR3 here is CASSQEALGPYGYTF. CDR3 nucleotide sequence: TGCGCCAGCAGCCAAGAAGCCCTGGGGCCCTATGGCTACACCTTC.

CDR3 sequence (DNA): TGTGCCAGCAGGGAGACTAGCGGGATTTTTGATACGCAGTATTTT. It codes for CASRETSGIFDTQYF. The chain couples TRBV6-6 to TRBJ2-3; 11 bases match TRBD2. This CDR3 is 15 amino acids long. V shed 6 bases, J shed 6 bases, and the junction held 8 bases outside the gene matches. Looked up from germline, CDR1 is MNHNY and CDR2 is SVGAGI (reference sequence).

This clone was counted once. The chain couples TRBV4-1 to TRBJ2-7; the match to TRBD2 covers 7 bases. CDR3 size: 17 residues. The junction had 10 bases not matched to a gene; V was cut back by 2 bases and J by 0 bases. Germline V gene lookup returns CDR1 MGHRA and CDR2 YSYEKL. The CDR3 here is CASSQRTSERYSYEQYF. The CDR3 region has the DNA TGCGCCAGCAGCCAACGAACTAGCGAGAGATACTCCTACGAGCAGTACTTC.

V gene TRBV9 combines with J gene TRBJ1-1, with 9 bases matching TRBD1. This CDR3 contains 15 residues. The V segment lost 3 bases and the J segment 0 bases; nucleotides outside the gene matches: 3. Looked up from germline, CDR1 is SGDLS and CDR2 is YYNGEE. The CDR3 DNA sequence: TGTGCCAGCAGCGCTCGACAGGGGGTGAACACTGAAGCTTTCTTT. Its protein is CASSARQGVNTEAFF.

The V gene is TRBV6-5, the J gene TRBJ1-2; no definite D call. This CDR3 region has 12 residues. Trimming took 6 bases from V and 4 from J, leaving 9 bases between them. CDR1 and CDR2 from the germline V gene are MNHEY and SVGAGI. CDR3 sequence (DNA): TGTGCCAGCAGCCCCCTCTTCTATGGCTACACCTTC. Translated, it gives CASSPLFYGYTF.

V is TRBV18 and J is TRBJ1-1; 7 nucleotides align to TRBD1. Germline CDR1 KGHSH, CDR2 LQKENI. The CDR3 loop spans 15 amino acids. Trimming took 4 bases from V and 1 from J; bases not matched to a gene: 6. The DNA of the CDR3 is TGTGCCAGCTCACAAAACCGACAGGGGAACACTGAAGCTTTCTTT. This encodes CASSQNRQGNTEAFF.

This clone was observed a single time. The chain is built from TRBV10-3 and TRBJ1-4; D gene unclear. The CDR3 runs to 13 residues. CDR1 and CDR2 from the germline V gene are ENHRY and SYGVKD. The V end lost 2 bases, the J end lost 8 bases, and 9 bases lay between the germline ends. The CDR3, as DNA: TGTGCCATCAGTGAGCCCGTCCGAGAAAAACTGTTTTTT. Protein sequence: CAISEPVREKLFF.

DNA for the CDR3: TGTGCCAGCTCACCACGGCTAGCGGCTTACAATGAGCAGTTCTTC. The encoded protein is CASSPRLAAYNEQFF. This chain links TRBV18 with TRBJ2-1, with 7 bases aligning to TRBD2. The CDR3 totals 15 residues. V dropped 1 base and J dropped 4; count of bases not matched to a gene: 4. From germline, CDR1 is KGHSH and CDR2 LQKENI.

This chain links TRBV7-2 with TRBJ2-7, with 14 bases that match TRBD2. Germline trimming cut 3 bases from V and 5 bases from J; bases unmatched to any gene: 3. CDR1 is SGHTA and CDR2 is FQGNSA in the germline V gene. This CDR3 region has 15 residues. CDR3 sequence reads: CASSLGTSGRDEQYF. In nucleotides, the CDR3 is TGTGCCAGCAGCTTGGGGACTAGCGGGAGAGACGAGCAGTACTTC. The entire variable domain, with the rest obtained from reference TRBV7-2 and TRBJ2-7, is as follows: GAGVSQSPSNKVTEKGKDVELRCDPISGHTALYWYRQSLGQGLEFLIYFQGNSAPDKSGLPSDRFSAERTGGSVSTLTIQRTQQEDSAVYLCASSLGTSGRDEQYFGPGTRLTVT.

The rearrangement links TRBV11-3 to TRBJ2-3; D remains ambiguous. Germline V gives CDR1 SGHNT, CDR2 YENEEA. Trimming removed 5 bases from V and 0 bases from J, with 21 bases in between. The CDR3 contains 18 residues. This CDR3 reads CASSVRVDCRTSTDTQYF. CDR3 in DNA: TGTGCCAGCAGCGTAAGGGTCGACTGCAGAACTAGCACAGATACGCAGTATTTT.

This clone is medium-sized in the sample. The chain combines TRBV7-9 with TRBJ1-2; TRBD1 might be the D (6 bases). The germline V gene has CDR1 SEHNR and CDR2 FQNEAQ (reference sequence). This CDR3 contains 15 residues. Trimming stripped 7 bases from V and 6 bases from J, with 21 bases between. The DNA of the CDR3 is TGTGCCAGCAAGACACAGGGCCGTCCGGTGGATGGCTACACCTTC. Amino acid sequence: CASKTQGRPVDGYTF.

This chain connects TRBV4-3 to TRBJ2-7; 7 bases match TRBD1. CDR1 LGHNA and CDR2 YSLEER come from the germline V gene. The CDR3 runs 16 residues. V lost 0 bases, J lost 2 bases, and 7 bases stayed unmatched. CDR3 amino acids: CASSQDSGDRAYEQYF. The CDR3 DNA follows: TGCGCCAGCAGCCAAGATAGTGGAGACAGGGCCTACGAGCAGTACTTC.

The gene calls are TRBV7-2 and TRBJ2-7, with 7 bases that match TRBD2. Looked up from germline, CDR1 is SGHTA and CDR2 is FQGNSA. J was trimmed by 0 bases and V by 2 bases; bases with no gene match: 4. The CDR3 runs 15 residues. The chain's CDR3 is CASSLSGGSSYEQYF. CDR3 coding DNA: TGTGCCAGCAGCTTAAGCGGCGGGAGCTCCTACGAGCAGTACTTC.

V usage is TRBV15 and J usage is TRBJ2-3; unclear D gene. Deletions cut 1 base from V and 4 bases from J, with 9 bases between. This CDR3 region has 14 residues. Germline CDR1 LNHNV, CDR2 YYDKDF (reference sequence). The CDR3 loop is CATSRAMAPDTQYF. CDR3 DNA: TGTGCCACCAGCAGAGCAATGGCCCCAGATACGCAGTATTTT.

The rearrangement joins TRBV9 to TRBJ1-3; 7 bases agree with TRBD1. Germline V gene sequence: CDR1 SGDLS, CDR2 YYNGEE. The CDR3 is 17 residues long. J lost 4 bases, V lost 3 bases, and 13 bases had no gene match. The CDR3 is CASSGVALQGVGNTIYF. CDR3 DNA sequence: TGTGCCAGCAGCGGAGTAGCCCTCCAGGGGGTCGGAAACACCATATATTTT.

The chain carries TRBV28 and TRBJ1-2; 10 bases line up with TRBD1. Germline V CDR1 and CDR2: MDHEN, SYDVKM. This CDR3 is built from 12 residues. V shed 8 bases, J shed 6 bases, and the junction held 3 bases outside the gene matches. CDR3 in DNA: TGTGCCAGCCTTGGACAGGGGGATGGCTACACCTTC. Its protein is CASLGQGDGYTF.

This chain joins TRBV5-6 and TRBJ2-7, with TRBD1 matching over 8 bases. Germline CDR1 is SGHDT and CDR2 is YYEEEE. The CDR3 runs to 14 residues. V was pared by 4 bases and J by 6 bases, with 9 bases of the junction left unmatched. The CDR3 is CASSPAGQVFEQYF. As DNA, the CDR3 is TGTGCCAGCAGCCCGGCGGGACAGGTTTTCGAGCAGTACTTC.

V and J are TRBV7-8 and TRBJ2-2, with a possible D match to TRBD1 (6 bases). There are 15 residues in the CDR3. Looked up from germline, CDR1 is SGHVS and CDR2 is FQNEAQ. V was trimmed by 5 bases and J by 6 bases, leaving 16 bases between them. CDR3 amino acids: CASSPLQGSAGELFF. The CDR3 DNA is TGTGCCAGCAGCCCATTACAGGGCTCCGCCGGGGAGCTGTTTTTT. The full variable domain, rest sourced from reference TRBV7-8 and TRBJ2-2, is GAGVSQSPRYKVAKRGQDVALRCDPISGHVSLFWYQQALGQGPEFLTYFQNEAQLDKSGLPSDRFFAERPEGSVSTLKIQRTQQEDSAVYLCASSPLQGSAGELFFGEGSRLTVL.

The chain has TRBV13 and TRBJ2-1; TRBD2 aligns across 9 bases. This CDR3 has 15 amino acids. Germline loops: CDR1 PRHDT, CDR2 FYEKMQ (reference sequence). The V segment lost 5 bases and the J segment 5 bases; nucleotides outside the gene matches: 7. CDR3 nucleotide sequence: TGTGCCAGCAGCATTAGCGGGAGTTTCGACAATGAGCAGTTCTTC. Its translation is CASSISGSFDNEQFF.

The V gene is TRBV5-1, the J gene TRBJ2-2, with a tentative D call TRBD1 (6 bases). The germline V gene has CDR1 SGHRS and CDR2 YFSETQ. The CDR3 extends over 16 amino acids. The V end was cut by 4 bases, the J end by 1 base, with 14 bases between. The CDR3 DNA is TGCGCCAGCAGCCTGGACAGTCTAGGGAACACCGGGGAGCTGTTTTTT. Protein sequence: CASSLDSLGNTGELFF.

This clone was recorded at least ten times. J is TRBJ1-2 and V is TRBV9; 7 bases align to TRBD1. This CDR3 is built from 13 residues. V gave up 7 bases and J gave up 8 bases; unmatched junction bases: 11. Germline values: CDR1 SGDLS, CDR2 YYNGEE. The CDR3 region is CASRGLDRDGYTF. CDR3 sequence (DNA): TGTGCCAGCCGGGGGCTAGACAGGGACGGCTACACCTTC. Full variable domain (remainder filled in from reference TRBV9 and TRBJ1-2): DSGVTQTPKHLITATGQRVTLRCSPRSGDLSVYWYQQSLDQGLQFLIQYYNGEERAKGNILERFSAQQFPDLHSELNLSSLELGDSALYFCASRGLDRDGYTFGSGTRLTVV.